A selection of T cell receptor beta chains follows, all from one sample in a study of Ad26.COV2.S vaccination and SARS-CoV-2 variants. Repertoires were generated with immunoSEQ multiplex PCR, while TCRdb's copy carries only in-frame clones and drops some. The sample lists 350,000 to 550,000 clones; about 88% were seen once. Sequenced material: peripheral blood, taken in a trial of Ad26.COV2.S vaccine versus placebo. The receptors were gathered from a person aged 18-65 years who received the Ad26.COV2.S COVID-19 vaccine or a placebo. Each CDR3 is given with its conserved first and last residue. Each record gives: J gene, CDR3 length, D gene, clone size, V gene, CDR3 DNA, CDR3 protein. A D gene is named only where the DNA matches it firmly. Only part of the rows carry a size: once, few, many, or a class if the clone is expanded.

>TRBJ2-1|16|-|-|TRBV7-3
TGTGCCAGCAGCACGCGCGGACCAGCCTCCTACAATGAGCAGTTCTTC
CASSTRGPASYNEQFF
>TRBJ1-2|13|-|-|TRBV7-3
TGTGCCAGCAGCTTAACAGGGGCGGAGGGCTACACCTTC
CASSLTGAEGYTF
>TRBJ1-1|15|-|-|TRBV13
TGTGCCAGCAGCTTAGGAGTGGGGGGTGGGACTGAAGCTTTCTTT
CASSLGVGGGTEAFF
>TRBJ2-6|17|-|-|TRBV5-8
TGTGCCAGCAGAACGGGGGCGTATTACTCTGGGGCCAACGTCCTGACTTTC
CASRTGAYYSGANVLTF
>TRBJ1-4|15|-|-|TRBV20-1
TGCAGTGCTAGTGACGCGAGAGGTACTAATGAAAAACTGTTTTTT
CSASDARGTNEKLFF
>TRBJ1-4|14|TRBD1|-|TRBV5-1
TGCGCCAGCAGCTTGGGACAGGGCCACCGAAAACTGTTTTTT
CASSLGQGHRKLFF
>TRBJ1-6|18|-|-|TRBV7-2
TGTGCCAGCAGCCTACGATGGGTCGGGGCTTCAACTGGTTCACCCCTCCACTTT
CASSLRWVGASTGSPLHF
>TRBJ1-2|18|-|-|TRBV18
TGTGCCAGCTCACCCACCGCCCCCACAGGACCCATTTTCTATGGCTACACCTTC
CASSPTAPTGPIFYGYTF
>TRBJ1-1|13|-|-|TRBV7-9
TGTGCCAGCAGACCCGGTCATGGCACTGAAGCTTTCTTT
CASRPGHGTEAFF
>TRBJ2-1|14|-|-|TRBV4-3
TGCGCCAGCAGCCAAGAAGTGATAACGACCGAGCAGTTCTTC
CASSQEVITTEQFF
>TRBJ2-7|14|TRBD2|-|TRBV5-4
TGTGCCAGCAAAGGCGGGGGGGCCACTAACGAGCAGTACTTC
CASKGGGATNEQYF
>TRBJ1-1|15|-|-|TRBV19
TGTGCCAGTACACTCTGGGGAAGTCAGAACACTGAAGCTTTCTTT
CASTLWGSQNTEAFF
>TRBJ1-6|15|-|-|TRBV5-1
TGCGCCAGCAGCCCCGGGTGGGAATTGTATTCACCCCTCCACTTT
CASSPGWELYSPLHF
>TRBJ1-1|17|-|-|TRBV18
TGTGCCAGCTCTCCCGGGGGCGTCCTCCCACGGGGAACTGAAGCTTTCTTT
CASSPGGVLPRGTEAFF
>TRBJ1-1|15|TRBD1|-|TRBV28
TGTGCCAGCAGTTTACCGGGACAGGGCGCCAAGGAAGCTTTCTTT
CASSLPGQGAKEAFF
>TRBJ2-7|15|-|once|TRBV19
TGTGCCAGTAGTTCGGAAGAAGGGGCAGCTCCGGGGCAGTACTTC
CASSSEEGAAPGQYF
>TRBJ1-5|12|-|-|TRBV7-2
TGTGCCAGCAGCTTAAATGGGAGGCCCCAGCATTTT
CASSLNGRPQHF
>TRBJ1-1|12|-|-|TRBV3-1/TRBV3-2
TGTGCCAGCAGCCATTCGCAGGCTGAAGCTTTCTTT
CASSHSQAEAFF
>TRBJ2-6|18|-|-|TRBV25-1
TGTGCCAGCAGTGAAGTGGGCAGGGGACTCTCTGGGGCCAACGTCCTGACTTTC
CASSEVGRGLSGANVLTF
>TRBJ2-2|13|-|-|TRBV5-5
TGTGCCAGCAGCTTGGGAGGGACCGGGGAGCTGTTTTTT
CASSLGGTGELFF
>TRBJ2-2|15|-|-|TRBV4-3
TGCGCCAGCAGCCAGTCAGCCGGAGAGGCCGGGGAGCTGTTTTTT
CASSQSAGEAGELFF
>TRBJ1-1|13|TRBD1|-|TRBV12-3/TRBV12-4
TGTGCCAGCATTCACAGGGGTGAGACTGAAGCTTTCTTT
CASIHRGETEAFF